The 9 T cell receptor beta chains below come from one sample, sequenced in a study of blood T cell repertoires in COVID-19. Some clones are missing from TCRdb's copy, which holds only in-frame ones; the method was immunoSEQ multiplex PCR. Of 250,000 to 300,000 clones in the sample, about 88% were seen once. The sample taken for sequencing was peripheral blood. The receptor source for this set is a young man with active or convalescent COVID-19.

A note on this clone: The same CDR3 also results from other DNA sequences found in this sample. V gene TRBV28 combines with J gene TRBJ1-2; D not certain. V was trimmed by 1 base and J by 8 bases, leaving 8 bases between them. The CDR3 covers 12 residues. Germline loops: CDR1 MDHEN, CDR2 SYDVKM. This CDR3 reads CASSLSVYGYTF. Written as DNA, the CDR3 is TGTGCCAGCAGTTTATCAGTTTACGGCTACACCTTC.

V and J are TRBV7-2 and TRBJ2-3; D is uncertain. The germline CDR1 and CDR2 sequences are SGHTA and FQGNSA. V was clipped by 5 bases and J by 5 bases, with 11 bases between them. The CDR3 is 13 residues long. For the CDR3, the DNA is TGTGCCAGCAGCCAGGTGCTGATAGATACGCAGTATTTT. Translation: CASSQVLIDTQYF.

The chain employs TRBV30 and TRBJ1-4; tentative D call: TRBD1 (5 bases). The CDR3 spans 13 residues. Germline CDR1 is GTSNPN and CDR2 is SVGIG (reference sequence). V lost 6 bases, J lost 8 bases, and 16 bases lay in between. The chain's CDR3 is CACLQAVGEKLFF. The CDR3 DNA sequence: TGTGCCTGTCTACAGGCCGTTGGAGAAAAACTGTTTTTT.

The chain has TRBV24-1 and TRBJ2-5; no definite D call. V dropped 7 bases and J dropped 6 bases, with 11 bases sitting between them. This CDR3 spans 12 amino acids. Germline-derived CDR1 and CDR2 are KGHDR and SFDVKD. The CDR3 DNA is TGTGCCACCAGCCTAAGTGGTCAGACCCAGTACTTC. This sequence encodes CATSLSGQTQYF.

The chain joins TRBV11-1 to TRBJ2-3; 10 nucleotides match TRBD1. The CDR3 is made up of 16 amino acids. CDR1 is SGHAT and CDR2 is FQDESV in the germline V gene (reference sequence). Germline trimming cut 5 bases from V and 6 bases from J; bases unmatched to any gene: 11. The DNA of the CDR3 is TGTGCCAGCAGCCTCTTAAGAAGGACAGGGGGGGATACGCAGTATTTT. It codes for CASSLLRRTGGDTQYF. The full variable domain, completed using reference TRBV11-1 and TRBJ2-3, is EAEVAQSPRYKITEKSQAVAFWCDPISGHATLYWYRQILGQGPELLVQFQDESVVDDSQLPKDRFSAERLKGVDSTLKIQPAELGDSAMYLCASSLLRRTGGDTQYFGPGTRLTVL.

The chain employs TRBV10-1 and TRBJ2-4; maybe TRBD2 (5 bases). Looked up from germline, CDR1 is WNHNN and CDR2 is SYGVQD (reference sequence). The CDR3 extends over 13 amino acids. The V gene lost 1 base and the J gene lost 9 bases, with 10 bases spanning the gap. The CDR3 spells CASSEFQAGIQYF. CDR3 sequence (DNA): TGCGCCAGCAGTGAGTTCCAGGCGGGCATTCAGTACTTC.

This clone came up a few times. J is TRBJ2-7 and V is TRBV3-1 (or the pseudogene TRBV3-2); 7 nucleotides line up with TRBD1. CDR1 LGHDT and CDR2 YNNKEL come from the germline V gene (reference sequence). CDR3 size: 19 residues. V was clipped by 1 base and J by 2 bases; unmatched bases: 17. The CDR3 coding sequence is TGTGCCAGCAGCCAAGCTCCGGTTACCCCGGGACAGTGGGCCTACGAGCAGTACTTC. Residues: CASSQAPVTPGQWAYEQYF.

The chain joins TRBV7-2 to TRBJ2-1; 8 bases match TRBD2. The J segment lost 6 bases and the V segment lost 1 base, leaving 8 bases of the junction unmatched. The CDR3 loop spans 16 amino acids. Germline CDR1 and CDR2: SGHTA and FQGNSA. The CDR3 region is CASSLVRRAGVNEQFF. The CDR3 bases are TGTGCCAGCAGCTTAGTGAGGCGAGCGGGAGTCAATGAGCAGTTCTTC.

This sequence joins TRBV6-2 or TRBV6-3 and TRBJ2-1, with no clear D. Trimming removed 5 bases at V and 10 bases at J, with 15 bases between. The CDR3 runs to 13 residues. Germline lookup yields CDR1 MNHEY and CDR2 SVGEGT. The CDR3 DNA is TGTGCCAGCAGTACTACCTCCGGTGGAGAGCAGTTCTTC. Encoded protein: CASSTTSGGEQFF.